Below, one T cell receptor (beta chain) is given with its context. TCRdb called the RACE reads again in MiXCR, with one record for every CDR3 protein. The table lists 75,000 to 100,000 distinct CDR3 sequences, more than 9% of them singletons. This sample is drawn from a study of human T cells and chemical hapten exposure. In the study overall: The sensitizing agent was 2% DPC, placed on approximately 2 cm by approximately 2 cm of upper inner arm skin.

Time point defined: patch test 1, 2 weeks after DPC sensitization. The treatment is: therapeutic diphenylcyclopropenone sensitization with weekly scalp DPC. The study drew its donors from alopecia patients who were 18 to 70 years old and suitable for DPC. This CDR3 is 14 amino acids long. Germline V CDR1 and CDR2: DFQATT, SNEGSKA (reference sequence). After removal of 5 bases from V and 15 bases from J, the junction contained 15 bases not matched to a gene. The clonotype was recovered from a man aged 35-49 years with alopecia areata. Some clones in this sample may be carry-over from other donors' samples. The input for sequencing was whole blood, taken in connection with sensitization to the hapten diphenylcyclopropenone (DPC). The V and J genes are TRBV20-1 and TRBJ2-1; 11 bases agree with TRBD2. The CDR3, as DNA: TGCAGTGCTGGGCCGACCACCACTAGCGGGAGACGGTTCTTC. Translation: CSAGPTTTSGRRFF.